The rows below give T cell receptor beta chains drawn from one sample of a study of cytomegalovirus exposure and HLA in healthy donors. Clones were read by immunoSEQ multiplex PCR, and TCRdb kept only the in-frame ones, dropping some. This repertoire shows 130,000 to 150,000 clones, 80% to 90% found once; its top ten account for about 10%. Material: PBMCs. The receptors here all came from a woman aged 18 to 35 in good health and CMV-seropositive. CDR3s include the opening cysteine and the closing phenylalanine or tryptophan. The order of the fields is V gene, J gene, clone size, D gene, CDR3 protein, CDR3 DNA. A D gene is named only where the DNA matches it firmly. Expanded clones get a size class; other rows say once, few or many, or leave the size out.

>TRBV28|TRBJ1-2|NA|TRBD1
CASSLDRAGYTF
TGTGCCAGCAGTCTAGACAGGGCGGGCTACACCTTC
>TRBV7-2|TRBJ2-3|NA|TRBD1
CASSLAGTGVKTQYF
TGTGCCAGCAGCTTAGCGGGGACAGGGGTAAAGACGCAGTATTTT
>TRBV5-4|TRBJ2-1|NA|NA
CASSLGASSYNEQFF
TGTGCCAGCAGCTTGGGGGCTAGCAGTTACAATGAGCAGTTCTTC
>TRBV29-1|TRBJ1-2|NA|TRBD1
CSVVEAGGMGGYTF
TGCAGCGTTGTGGAGGCAGGGGGGATGGGGGGCTACACCTTC
>TRBV7-2|TRBJ2-7|NA|TRBD2
CASSFSGGTYEQYF
TGTGCCAGCAGCTTTAGCGGGGGAACCTACGAGCAGTACTTC
>TRBV9|TRBJ2-7|once|TRBD2
CASSVETGGKNEQYF
TGTGCCAGCAGCGTAGAAACGGGAGGGAAAAACGAGCAGTACTTC
>TRBV28|TRBJ1-5|NA|NA
CASSLSGAGRPQHF
TGTGCCAGCAGTTTATCAGGGGCCGGAAGGCCCCAGCATTTT
>TRBV2|TRBJ1-4|NA|NA
CASSVQSLSGEKLFF
TGTGCCAGCAGTGTGCAAAGTCTCTCAGGTGAAAAACTGTTTTTT
>TRBV2|TRBJ1-1|NA|TRBD1
CASSEGTGGYTEAFF
TGTGCCAGCAGTGAAGGGACAGGGGGCTACACTGAAGCTTTCTTT
>TRBV9|TRBJ2-1|NA|TRBD2
CASSVGLAGWDEQFF
TGTGCCAGCAGCGTCGGGCTAGCGGGGTGGGATGAGCAGTTCTTC
>TRBV27|TRBJ2-7|NA|TRBD1
CASSFRGLPYEQYF
TGTGCCAGCAGTTTTAGGGGGCTCCCCTACGAGCAGTACTTC
>TRBV13|TRBJ2-7|once|TRBD2
CASSFLSGNYEQYF
TGTGCCAGCAGCTTCTTGAGCGGGAACTACGAGCAGTACTTC
>TRBV4-1|TRBJ2-5|NA|NA
CASSHPGVAEQETQYF
TGCGCCAGCAGCCACCCCGGGGTAGCGGAACAAGAGACCCAGTACTTC
>TRBV4-3|TRBJ2-1|once|TRBD1
CASSRRLNWPDRADEQFF
TGCGCCAGCAGCCGCCGCCTTAATTGGCCGGACAGGGCGGATGAGCAGTTCTTC
>TRBV27|TRBJ2-7|NA|TRBD1
CASSPLTGGSPYEQYF
TGTGCCAGCAGTCCCCTGACAGGGGGGAGTCCCTACGAGCAGTACTTC
>TRBV5-3|TRBJ1-5|NA|NA
CARSWWFRVHNQPQHF
TGTGCCAGAAGCTGGTGGTTCCGGGTCCACAATCAGCCCCAGCATTTT
>TRBV9|TRBJ2-5|once|TRBD2
CASSVGSSGGETQYF
TGTGCCAGCAGCGTAGGGTCCAGCGGGGGGGAGACCCAGTACTTC
>TRBV7-2|TRBJ1-4|NA|NA
CASSLDRVEKLFF
TGTGCCAGCAGCTTAGACAGGGTTGAAAAACTGTTTTTT
>TRBV2|TRBJ2-4|NA|NA
CASSERQALAKNIQYF
TGTGCCAGCAGTGAACGGCAGGCTCTAGCCAAAAACATTCAGTACTTC
>TRBV7-3|TRBJ2-2|NA|TRBD2
CASSLGLAGELFF
TGTGCCAGCAGCTTGGGACTAGCCGGGGAGCTGTTTTTT
>TRBV28|TRBJ1-2|NA|TRBD1
CASSHRQGNYGYTF
TGTGCCAGCAGCCACCGACAGGGGAACTATGGCTACACCTTC
>TRBV2|TRBJ1-1|NA|NA
CASSEAGRKGLLNTEAFF
TGTGCCAGCAGTGAAGCGGGGCGGAAAGGCCTATTAAACACTGAAGCTTTCTTT
>TRBV10-2|TRBJ2-3|NA|NA
CASSVGRGPSGDTQYF
TGCGCCAGCAGTGTAGGGCGGGGACCCTCGGGGGATACGCAGTATTTT
>TRBV7-3|TRBJ2-6|NA|NA
CASMDSGAGANVLTF
TGTGCCAGCATGGACAGCGGAGCTGGGGCCAACGTCCTGACTTTC
>TRBV19|TRBJ1-1|NA|NA
CASSPGGGAEAFF
TGTGCCAGTAGTCCCGGAGGCGGGGCTGAAGCTTTCTTT
>TRBV10-3|TRBJ1-6|few|NA
CAISAPDSPSLF
TGTGCCATCAGTGCACCGGACAGCCCAAGCCTCTTT
>TRBV19|TRBJ1-4|NA|NA
CASRRNEKLFF
TGTGCCAGCCGGAGGAATGAAAAACTGTTTTTT